Sequencing of this T cell receptor (beta chain) was carried out in a study of cytomegalovirus exposure and HLA in healthy donors. Study as a whole: Caucasian-associated ancestry cluster membership applied to just over 80% of around 400 genotyped donors.

There are 15 residues in the CDR3. V dropped 7 bases and J dropped 8; count of bases not matched to a gene: 11. CDR1 and CDR2 (germline): SGHTA, FQGNSA. It was with 60 Vbeta and 13 Jbeta primers that the PCR ran. The table came from immunoSEQ multiplex PCR; TCRdb's copy has only in-frame clones and leaves some out. The table records under 200,000 clones, 68% of them present only once. Specimen: PBMCs. This chain connects TRBV7-2 to TRBJ1-2, with TRBD1 matching 12 bases. This receptor was taken from a woman between 35 and 50 years old in good health and CMV-seropositive. The CDR3 spells CASTPGGTGGRGYTF. The CDR3 DNA sequence: TGTGCCAGCACCCCGGGGGGGACAGGGGGCCGGGGCTACACCTTC.